This TCR beta chain was documented in a study of tumor-infiltrating lymphocytes in primary liver carcinoma. From unsorted bulk tissue weighing roughly 17-31 mg, DNA and RNA were co-extracted. Primary liver carcinomas in the patients were surgically resected. Study-level points and caveats: Significantly larger top-250-clone fractions were found in tumors than in blood (p = 0.039). Overlap in tumor-adjacent and tumor-blood pairs fell below that of tumor region pairs.

As to this clonotype: Its antigen is undetermined.

From 400 to 550 ng total RNA, TCR beta cDNA was generated with a primer in the constant region. ARM-PCR was slightly modified, and three nested multiplex PCR rounds with it gave rise to the TCR beta libraries. TCRdb fed the multiplex PCR reads into MiXCR, producing one record per CDR3 protein. The table records about 120,000 distinct CDR3 sequences, around 70% of them present only once. Specimen: tumor-adjacent normal liver tissue. This sequence originates from a woman aged 55-70 years with primary liver carcinoma and hepatitis B virus infection.

The CDR3 region is CANSRTGGTDTQYF. CDR3 coding DNA: TGTGCCAACAGCAGGACAGGGGGCACAGATACGCAGTATTTT. This rearrangement joins TRBV6-5 to TRBJ2-3, with 9 nucleotides matching TRBD1. The CDR3 totals 14 residues. Trimming cost V 10 bases and J 1 base; bases outside gene matches: 6. From germline, CDR1 is MNHEY and CDR2 SVGAGI.